This T cell receptor (beta chain) stems from a study of T cell changes during pregnancy in multiple sclerosis. TCRdb keeps only in-frame clones here, not all; method: immunoSEQ multiplex PCR. The data contain 58,000 or so clones, over 90% of them singletons. The receptor's source is a female donor with multiple sclerosis, enrolled in a pregnancy study. The sequencing here drew on CD4+ T cells from peripheral blood mononuclear cells, taken in the third trimester of pregnancy.

The CDR3 reads CASSKQAEAGGRETQYF. For the CDR3, the DNA is TGTGCCAGCAGCAAACAGGCGGAAGCGGGGGGGCGGGAGACCCAGTACTTC. V and J are TRBV21-1 and TRBJ2-5; TRBD2, as called in the table, went unchecked against the DNA. TRBV21-1 is a pseudogene locus. The CDR3 totals 17 residues.